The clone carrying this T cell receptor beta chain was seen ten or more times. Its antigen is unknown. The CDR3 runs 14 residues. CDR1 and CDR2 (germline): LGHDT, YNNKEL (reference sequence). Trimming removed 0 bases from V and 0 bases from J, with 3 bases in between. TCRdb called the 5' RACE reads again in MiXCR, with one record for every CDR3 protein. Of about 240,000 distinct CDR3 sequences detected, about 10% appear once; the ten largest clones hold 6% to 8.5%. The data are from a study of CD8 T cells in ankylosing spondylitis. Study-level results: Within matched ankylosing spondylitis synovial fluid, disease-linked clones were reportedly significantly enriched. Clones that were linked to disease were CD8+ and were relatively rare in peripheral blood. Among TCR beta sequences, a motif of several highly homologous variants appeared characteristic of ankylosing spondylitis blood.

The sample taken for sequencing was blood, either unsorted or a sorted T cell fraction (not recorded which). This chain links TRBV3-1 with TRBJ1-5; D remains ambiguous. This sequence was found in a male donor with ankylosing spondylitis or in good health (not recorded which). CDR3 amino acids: CASSQEYSNQPQHF. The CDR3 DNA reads TGTGCCAGCAGCCAAGAGTATAGCAATCAGCCCCAGCATTTT.